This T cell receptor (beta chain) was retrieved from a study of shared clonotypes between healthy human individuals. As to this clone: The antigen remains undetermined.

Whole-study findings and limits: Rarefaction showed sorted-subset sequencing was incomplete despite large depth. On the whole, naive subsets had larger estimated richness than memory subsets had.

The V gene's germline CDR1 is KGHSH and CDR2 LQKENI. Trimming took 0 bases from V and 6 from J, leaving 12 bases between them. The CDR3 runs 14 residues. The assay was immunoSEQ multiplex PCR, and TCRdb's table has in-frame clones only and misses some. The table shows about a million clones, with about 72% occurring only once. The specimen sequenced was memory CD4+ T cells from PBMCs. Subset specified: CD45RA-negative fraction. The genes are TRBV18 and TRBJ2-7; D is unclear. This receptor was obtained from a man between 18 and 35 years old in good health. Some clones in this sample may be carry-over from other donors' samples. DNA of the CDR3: TGTGCCAGCTCACCACCCGATACCCGCATCGAGCAGTACTTC. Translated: CASSPPDTRIEQYF.